This T cell receptor beta chain was captured by sequencing in a study of Ad26.COV2.S vaccination and SARS-CoV-2 variants. Study conclusions and caveats: TCR breadth and depth estimates may have understated total T cell responses.

Measured with immunoSEQ multiplex PCR; TCRdb has only the in-frame clones, and not every one. The repertoire holds roughly 100,000 clones, with around 81% as singletons. With 3 bases removed from V and 4 bases from J, the gap between germline ends came to 15 bases. The CDR3 loop spans 15 amino acids. The V gene's germline CDR1 is MRHNA and CDR2 SNTAGT. In its sample, this clone was seen a few times. The antigen remains undetermined. The source material was peripheral blood, sampled after recovery from COVID-19. The V gene is TRBV6-4, the J gene TRBJ1-2; no firm D call. This TCR derives from a human donor who had recovered from COVID-19. The CDR3 here is CASSEGPDTSYGYTF. DNA of the CDR3: TGTGCCAGCAGTGAAGGACCTGATACCTCCTATGGCTACACCTTC.